A single sample is the source of the 3 T cell receptor beta chains below, sequenced in a study of blood T cell repertoires in COVID-19. The repertoire was sequenced with immunoSEQ multiplex PCR; TCRdb's copy has only in-frame clones and lacks some. The repertoire holds about 54,000 clones, with roughly four fifths as singletons. Input material: peripheral blood. The receptors were gathered from an older woman with acute or convalescent COVID-19.

This clone was observed a single time. The rearrangement links TRBV3-1 (or the pseudogene TRBV3-2) to TRBJ2-1; 7 bases align to TRBD2. V was pared by 2 bases and J by 0 bases, with 4 bases of the junction left unmatched. The CDR3 has 16 amino acids. Germline values: CDR1 LGHDT, CDR2 YNNKEL (reference sequence). As DNA, the CDR3 is TGTGCCAGCAGCCAAAAGCGGGGTAGCTCCTACAATGAGCAGTTCTTC. This codes for CASSQKRGSSYNEQFF.

The chain combines TRBV19 with TRBJ1-1, with 8 bases that match TRBD1. The CDR3 runs 14 residues. V shed 6 bases, J shed 3 bases, and the junction held 6 bases outside the gene matches. Germline V CDR1 and CDR2: LNHDA, SQIVND (reference sequence). The CDR3 loop reads CASRVTGVDTEAFF. The CDR3 DNA reads as TGTGCCAGTAGGGTGACAGGGGTTGACACTGAAGCTTTCTTT.

This chain links TRBV6-1 with TRBJ2-5; 7 bases are shared with TRBD2. V was clipped by 2 bases and J by 3 bases; unmatched bases: 6. Per germline, CDR1 MNHNS and CDR2 SASEGT. The CDR3 consists of 15 residues. The CDR3 region is CASSETSALKETQYF. The DNA of the CDR3 is TGTGCCAGCAGTGAAACTAGCGCCCTTAAAGAGACCCAGTACTTC.